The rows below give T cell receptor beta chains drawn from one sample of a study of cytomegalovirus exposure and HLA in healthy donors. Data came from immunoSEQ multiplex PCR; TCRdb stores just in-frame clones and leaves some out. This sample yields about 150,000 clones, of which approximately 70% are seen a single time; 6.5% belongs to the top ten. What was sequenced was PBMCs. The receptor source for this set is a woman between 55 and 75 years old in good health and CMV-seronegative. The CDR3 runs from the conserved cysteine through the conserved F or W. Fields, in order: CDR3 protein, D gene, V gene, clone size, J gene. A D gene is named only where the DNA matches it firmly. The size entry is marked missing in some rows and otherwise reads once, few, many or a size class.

cdr3_aa: CATGQGTGELFF
d_call: TRBD1
v_call: TRBV5-1
clone_size: -
j_call: TRBJ2-2

cdr3_aa: CASSQDLAGYGYGYTF
d_call: -
v_call: TRBV14
clone_size: -
j_call: TRBJ1-2

cdr3_aa: CASSLTLNNQPQHF
d_call: -
v_call: TRBV7-9
clone_size: -
j_call: TRBJ1-5

cdr3_aa: CASSLEFAGKGEAFF
d_call: -
v_call: TRBV5-1
clone_size: few
j_call: TRBJ1-1

cdr3_aa: CASSPRLEQYF
d_call: -
v_call: TRBV11-2
clone_size: -
j_call: TRBJ2-7

cdr3_aa: CASSKNRAGANVLTF
d_call: -
v_call: TRBV6-5
clone_size: -
j_call: TRBJ2-6

cdr3_aa: CASSEATGRDQPQHF
d_call: -
v_call: TRBV2
clone_size: -
j_call: TRBJ1-5

cdr3_aa: CASSLEVRVNYGYTF
d_call: -
v_call: TRBV13
clone_size: once
j_call: TRBJ1-2

cdr3_aa: CASSLAGGSGQGGGKAGYTF
d_call: TRBD1
v_call: TRBV5-1
clone_size: -
j_call: TRBJ1-2

cdr3_aa: CASKTTGTGNTGELFF
d_call: TRBD1
v_call: TRBV6-6
clone_size: -
j_call: TRBJ2-2

cdr3_aa: CASSGGSGYTF
d_call: -
v_call: TRBV25-1
clone_size: -
j_call: TRBJ1-2

cdr3_aa: CASRPSGGTGGSETQYF
d_call: TRBD2
v_call: TRBV7-9
clone_size: -
j_call: TRBJ2-5

cdr3_aa: CASSFSKDRGVSYEQYF
d_call: TRBD1
v_call: TRBV28
clone_size: -
j_call: -

cdr3_aa: CVSPPSRVYTEAFF
d_call: -
v_call: TRBV28
clone_size: -
j_call: TRBJ1-1

cdr3_aa: CASSLGPLAGGQETQYF
d_call: TRBD2
v_call: TRBV7-6
clone_size: -
j_call: TRBJ2-5

cdr3_aa: CAISEFGGNQPQHF
d_call: -
v_call: TRBV10-3
clone_size: -
j_call: TRBJ1-5

cdr3_aa: CASSLETSSYSYNEQFF
d_call: -
v_call: TRBV11-1
clone_size: once
j_call: TRBJ2-1

cdr3_aa: CASSFVAATYNEQFF
d_call: -
v_call: TRBV28
clone_size: -
j_call: TRBJ2-1

cdr3_aa: CASSFGGRRSNQPQHF
d_call: -
v_call: TRBV5-4
clone_size: -
j_call: TRBJ1-5

cdr3_aa: CASSLATGVLETQYF
d_call: -
v_call: TRBV5-1
clone_size: -
j_call: TRBJ2-5

cdr3_aa: CASSSGQGANIQYF
d_call: TRBD1
v_call: TRBV19
clone_size: once
j_call: TRBJ2-4

cdr3_aa: CASSWRLAGEGETQYF
d_call: TRBD2
v_call: TRBV5-1
clone_size: few
j_call: TRBJ2-5